This T cell receptor (beta chain) is from a study of blood T cell repertoires in COVID-19. Background on the study: There were acute and convalescent COVID-19 samples, and they came from the United States, Italy and Spain. In each case, the material was cDNA or gDNA derived from T cells, B-cell-depleted T cells, or PBMCs.

Some clones are missing from TCRdb's copy, which holds only in-frame ones; the method was immunoSEQ multiplex PCR. The repertoire holds 250,000 or so clones, about 82% seen once, with 9% to 15% in the top ten. The germline V gene has CDR1 SGHRS and CDR2 YFSETQ. The CDR3 runs to 16 residues. V shed 6 bases, J shed 4 bases, and the junction held 11 bases outside the gene matches. Specimen: peripheral blood. The sequence was collected from a man older than 75 with acute or convalescent COVID-19. V and J are TRBV5-1 and TRBJ2-5; 11 positions match TRBD1. CDR3 sequence reads: CASTRRTGGMGETQYF. The CDR3 DNA is TGCGCCAGCACCAGAAGGACAGGGGGCATGGGAGAGACCCAGTACTTC.